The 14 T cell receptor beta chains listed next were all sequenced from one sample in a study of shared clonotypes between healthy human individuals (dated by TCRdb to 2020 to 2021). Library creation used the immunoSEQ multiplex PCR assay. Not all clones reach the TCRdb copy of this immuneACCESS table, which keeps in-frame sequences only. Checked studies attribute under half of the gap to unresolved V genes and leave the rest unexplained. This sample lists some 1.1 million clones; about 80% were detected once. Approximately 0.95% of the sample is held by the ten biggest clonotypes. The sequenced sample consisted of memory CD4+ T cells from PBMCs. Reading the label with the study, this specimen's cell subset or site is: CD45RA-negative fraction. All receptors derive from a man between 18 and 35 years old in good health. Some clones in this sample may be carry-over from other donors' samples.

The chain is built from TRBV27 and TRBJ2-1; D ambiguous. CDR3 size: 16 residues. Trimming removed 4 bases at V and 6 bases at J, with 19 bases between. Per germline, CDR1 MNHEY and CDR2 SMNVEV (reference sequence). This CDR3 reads CASSSRTTSRPNEQFF. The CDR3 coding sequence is TGTGCCAGCAGTTCAAGGACGACCAGTAGGCCCAATGAGCAGTTCTTC.

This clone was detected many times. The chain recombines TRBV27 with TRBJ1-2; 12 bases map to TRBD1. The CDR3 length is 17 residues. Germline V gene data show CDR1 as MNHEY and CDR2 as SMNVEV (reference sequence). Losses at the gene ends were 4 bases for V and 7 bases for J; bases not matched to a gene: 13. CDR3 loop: CASSSSTGQGAYGGYTF. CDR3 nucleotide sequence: TGTGCCAGCAGTTCCTCTACGGGACAGGGGGCGTACGGTGGCTACACCTTC.

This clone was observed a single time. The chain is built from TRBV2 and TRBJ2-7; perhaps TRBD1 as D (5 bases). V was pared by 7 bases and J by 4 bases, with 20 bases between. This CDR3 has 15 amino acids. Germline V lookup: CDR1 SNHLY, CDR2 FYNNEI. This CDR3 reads CASNPSQAYNYEQYF. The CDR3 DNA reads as TGTGCCAGCAACCCTTCACAGGCTTATAATTACGAGCAGTACTTC.

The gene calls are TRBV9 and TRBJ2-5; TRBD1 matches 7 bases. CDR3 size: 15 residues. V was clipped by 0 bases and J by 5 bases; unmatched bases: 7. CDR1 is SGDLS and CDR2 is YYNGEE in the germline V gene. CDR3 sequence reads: CASSVGQGDGETQYF. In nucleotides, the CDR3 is TGTGCCAGCAGCGTAGGACAGGGAGATGGGGAGACCCAGTACTTC.

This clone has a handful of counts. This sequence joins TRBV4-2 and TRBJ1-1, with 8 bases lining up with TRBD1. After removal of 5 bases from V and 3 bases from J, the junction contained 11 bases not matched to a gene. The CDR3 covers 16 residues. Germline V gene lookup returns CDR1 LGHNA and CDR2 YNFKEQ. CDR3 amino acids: CASSFLRTGTDTEAFF. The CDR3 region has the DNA TGTGCCAGCAGCTTTCTCAGGACAGGGACGGACACTGAAGCTTTCTTT.

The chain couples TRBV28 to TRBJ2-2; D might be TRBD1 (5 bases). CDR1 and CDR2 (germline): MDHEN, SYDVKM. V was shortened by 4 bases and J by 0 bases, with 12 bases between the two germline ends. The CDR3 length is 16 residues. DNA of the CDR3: TGTGCCAGCAGTTCCGTGGGGCAGTCGAACACCGGGGAGCTGTTTTTT. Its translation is CASSSVGQSNTGELFF.

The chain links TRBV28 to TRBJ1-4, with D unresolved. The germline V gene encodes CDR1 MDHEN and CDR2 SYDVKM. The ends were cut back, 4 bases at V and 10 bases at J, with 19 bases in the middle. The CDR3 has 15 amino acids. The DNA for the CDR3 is TGTGCCAGCAGTTCACCTTCAGGCGCTCGAGGAAAACTGTTTTTT. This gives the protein CASSSPSGARGKLFF.

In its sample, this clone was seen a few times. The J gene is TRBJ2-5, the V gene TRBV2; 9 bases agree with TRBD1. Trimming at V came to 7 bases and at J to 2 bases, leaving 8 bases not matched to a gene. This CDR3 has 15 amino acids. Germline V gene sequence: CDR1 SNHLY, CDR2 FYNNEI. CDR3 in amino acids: CASIRDRDQQETQYF. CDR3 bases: TGTGCCAGCATTAGGGACAGGGATCAACAAGAGACCCAGTACTTC.

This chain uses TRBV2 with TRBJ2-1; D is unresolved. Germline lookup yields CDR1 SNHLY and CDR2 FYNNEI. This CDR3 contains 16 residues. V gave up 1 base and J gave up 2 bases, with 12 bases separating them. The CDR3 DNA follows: TGTGCCAGCAGTGAAGGGGGAAGATACCCCTACAATGAGCAGTTCTTC. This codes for CASSEGGRYPYNEQFF. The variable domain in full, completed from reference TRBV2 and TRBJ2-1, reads EPEVTQTPSHQVTQMGQEVILRCVPISNHLYFYWYRQILGQKVEFLVSFYNNEISEKSEIFDDQFSVERPDGSNFTLKIRSTKLEDSAMYFCASSEGGRYPYNEQFFGPGTRLTVL.

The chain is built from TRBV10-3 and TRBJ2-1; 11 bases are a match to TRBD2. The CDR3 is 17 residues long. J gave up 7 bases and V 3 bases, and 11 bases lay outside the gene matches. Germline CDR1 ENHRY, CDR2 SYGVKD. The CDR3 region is CAISDPSIAGGNNEQFF. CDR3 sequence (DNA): TGTGCCATCAGTGACCCTTCGATAGCGGGAGGGAATAATGAGCAGTTCTTC.

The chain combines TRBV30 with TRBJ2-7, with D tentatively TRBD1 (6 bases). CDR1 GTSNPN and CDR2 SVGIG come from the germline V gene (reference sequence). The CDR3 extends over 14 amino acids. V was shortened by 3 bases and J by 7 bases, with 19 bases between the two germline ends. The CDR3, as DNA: TGTGCCTGGAGGGCCGGCAGGGGATCGCGAGAGCAGTACTTC. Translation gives CAWRAGRGSREQYF.

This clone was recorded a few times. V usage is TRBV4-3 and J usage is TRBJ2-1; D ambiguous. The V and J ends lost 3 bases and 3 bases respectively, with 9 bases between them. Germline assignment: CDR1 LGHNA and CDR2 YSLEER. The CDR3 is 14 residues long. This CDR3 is CASSQMGGYNEQFF. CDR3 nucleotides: TGCGCCAGCAGCCAGATGGGCGGCTACAATGAGCAGTTCTTC.

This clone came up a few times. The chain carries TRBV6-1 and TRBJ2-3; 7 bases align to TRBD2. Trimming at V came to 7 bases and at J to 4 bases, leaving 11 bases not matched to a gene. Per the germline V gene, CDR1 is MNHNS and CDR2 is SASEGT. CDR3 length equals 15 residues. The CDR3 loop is CASIQGFGRADTQYF. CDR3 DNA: TGTGCCAGCATTCAGGGTTTTGGGAGGGCAGATACGCAGTATTTT.

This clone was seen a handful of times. DNA of the CDR3: TGTGCCTGGAGTGTACAGGTTGTCACTGAAGCTTTCTTT. As protein: CAWSVQVVTEAFF. The chain is built from TRBV30 and TRBJ1-1; a possible D gene is TRBD1 (5 bases). Per the germline V gene, CDR1 is GTSNPN and CDR2 is SVGIG (reference sequence). Trimming shortened V by 0 bases and J by 4 bases, and 9 bases separated the two germline ends. This CDR3 has 13 amino acids.